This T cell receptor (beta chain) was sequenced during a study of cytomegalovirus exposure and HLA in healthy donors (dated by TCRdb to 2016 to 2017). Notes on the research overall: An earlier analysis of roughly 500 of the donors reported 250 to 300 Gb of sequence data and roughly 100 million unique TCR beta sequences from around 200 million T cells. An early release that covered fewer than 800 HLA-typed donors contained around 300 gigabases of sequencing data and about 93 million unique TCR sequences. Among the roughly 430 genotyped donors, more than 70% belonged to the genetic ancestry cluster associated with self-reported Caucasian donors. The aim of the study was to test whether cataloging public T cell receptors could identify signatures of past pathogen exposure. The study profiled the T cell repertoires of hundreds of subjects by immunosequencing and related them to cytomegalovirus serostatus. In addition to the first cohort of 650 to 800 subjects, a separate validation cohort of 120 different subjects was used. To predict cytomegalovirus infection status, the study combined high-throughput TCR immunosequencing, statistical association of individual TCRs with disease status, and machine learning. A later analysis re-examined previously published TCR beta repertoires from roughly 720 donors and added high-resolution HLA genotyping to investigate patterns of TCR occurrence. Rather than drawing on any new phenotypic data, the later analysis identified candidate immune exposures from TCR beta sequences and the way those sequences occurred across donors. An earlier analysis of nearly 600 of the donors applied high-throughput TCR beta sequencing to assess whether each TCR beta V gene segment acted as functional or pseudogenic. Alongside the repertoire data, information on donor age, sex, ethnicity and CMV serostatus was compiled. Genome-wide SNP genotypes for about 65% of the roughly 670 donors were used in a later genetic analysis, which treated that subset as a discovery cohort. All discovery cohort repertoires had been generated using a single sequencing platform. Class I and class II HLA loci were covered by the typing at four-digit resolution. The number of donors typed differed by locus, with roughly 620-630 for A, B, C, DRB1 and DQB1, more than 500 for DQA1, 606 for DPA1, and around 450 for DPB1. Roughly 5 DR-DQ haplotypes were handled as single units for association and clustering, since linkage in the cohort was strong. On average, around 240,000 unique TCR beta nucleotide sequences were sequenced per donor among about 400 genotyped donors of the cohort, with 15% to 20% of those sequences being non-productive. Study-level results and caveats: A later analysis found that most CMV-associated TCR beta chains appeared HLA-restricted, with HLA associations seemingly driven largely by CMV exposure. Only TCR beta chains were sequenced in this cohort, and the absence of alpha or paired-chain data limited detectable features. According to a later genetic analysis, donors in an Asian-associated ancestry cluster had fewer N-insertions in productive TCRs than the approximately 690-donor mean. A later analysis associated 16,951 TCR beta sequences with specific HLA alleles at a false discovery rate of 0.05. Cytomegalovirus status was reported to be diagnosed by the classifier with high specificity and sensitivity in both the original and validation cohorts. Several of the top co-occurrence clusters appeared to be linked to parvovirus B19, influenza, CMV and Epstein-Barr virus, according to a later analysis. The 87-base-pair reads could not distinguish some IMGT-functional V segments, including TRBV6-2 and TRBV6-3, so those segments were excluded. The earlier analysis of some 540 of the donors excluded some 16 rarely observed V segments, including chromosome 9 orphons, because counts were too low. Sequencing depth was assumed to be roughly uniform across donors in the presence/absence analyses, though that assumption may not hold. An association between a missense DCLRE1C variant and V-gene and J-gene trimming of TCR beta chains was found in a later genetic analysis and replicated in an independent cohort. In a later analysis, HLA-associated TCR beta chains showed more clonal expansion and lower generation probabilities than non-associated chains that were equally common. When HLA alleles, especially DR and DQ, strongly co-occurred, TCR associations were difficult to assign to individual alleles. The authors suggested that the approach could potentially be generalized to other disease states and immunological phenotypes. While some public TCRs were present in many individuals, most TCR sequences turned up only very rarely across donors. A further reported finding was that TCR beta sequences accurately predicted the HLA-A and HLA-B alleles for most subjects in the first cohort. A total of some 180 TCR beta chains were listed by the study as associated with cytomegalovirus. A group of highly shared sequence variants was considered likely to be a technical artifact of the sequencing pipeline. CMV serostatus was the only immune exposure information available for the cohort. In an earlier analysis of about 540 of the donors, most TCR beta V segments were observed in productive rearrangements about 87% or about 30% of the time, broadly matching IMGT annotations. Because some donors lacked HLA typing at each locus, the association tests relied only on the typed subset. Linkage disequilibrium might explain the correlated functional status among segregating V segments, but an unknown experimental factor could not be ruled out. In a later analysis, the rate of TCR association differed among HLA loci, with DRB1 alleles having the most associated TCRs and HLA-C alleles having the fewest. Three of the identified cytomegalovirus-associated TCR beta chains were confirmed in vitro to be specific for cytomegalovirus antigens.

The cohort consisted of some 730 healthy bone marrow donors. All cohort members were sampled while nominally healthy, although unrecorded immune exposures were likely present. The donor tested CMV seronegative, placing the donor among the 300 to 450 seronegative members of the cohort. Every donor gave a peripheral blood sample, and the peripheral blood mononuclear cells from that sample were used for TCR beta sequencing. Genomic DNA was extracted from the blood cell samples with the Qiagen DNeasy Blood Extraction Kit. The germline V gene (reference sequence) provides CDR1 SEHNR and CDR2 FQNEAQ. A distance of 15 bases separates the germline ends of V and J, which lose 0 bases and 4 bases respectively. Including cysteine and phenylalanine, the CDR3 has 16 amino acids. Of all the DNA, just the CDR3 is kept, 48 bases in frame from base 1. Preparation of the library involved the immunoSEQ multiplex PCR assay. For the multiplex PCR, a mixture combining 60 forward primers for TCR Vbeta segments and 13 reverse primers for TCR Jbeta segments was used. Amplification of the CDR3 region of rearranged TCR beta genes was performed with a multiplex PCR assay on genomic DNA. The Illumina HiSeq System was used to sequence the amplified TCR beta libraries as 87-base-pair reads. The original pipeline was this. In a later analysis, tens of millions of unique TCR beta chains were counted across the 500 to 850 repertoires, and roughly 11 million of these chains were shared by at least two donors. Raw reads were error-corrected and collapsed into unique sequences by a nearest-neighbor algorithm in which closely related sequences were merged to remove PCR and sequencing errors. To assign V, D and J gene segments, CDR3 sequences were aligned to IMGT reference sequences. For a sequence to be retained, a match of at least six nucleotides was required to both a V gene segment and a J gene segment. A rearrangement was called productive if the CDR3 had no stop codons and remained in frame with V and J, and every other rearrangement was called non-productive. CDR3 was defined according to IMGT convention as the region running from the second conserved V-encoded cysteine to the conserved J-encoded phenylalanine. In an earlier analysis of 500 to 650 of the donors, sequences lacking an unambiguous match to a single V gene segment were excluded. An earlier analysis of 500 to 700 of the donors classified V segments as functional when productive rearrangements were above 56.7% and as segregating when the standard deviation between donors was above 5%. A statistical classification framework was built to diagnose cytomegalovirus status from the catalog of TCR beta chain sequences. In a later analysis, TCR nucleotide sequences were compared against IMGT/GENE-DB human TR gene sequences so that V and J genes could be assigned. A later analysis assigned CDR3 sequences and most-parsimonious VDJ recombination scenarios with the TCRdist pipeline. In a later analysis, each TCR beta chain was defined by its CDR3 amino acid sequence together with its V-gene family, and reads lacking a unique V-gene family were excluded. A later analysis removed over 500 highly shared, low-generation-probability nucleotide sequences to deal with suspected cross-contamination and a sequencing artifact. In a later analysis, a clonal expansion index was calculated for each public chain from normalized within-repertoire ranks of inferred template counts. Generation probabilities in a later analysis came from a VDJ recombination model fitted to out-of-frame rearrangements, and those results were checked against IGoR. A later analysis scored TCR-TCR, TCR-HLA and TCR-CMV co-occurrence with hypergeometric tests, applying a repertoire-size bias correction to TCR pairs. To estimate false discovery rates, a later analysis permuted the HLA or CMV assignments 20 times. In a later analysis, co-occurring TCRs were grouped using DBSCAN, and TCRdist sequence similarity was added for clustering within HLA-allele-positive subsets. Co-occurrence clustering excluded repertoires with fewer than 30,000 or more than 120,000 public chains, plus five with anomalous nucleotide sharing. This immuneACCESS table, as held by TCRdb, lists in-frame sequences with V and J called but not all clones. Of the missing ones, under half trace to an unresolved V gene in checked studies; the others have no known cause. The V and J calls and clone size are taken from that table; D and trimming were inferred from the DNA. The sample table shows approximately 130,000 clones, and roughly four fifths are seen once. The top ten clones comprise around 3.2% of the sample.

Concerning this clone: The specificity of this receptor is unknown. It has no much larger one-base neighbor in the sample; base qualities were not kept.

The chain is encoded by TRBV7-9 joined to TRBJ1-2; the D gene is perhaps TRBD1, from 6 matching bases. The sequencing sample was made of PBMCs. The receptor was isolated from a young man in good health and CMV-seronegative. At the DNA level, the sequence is TGTGCCAGCAGCTTAGCAGGGGGGGCGCTTGGCTATGGCTACACCTTC. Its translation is CASSLAGGALGYGYTF. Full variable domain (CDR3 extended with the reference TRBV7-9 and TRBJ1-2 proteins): DTGVSQNPRHKITKRGQNVTFRCDPISEHNRLYWYRQTLGQGPEFLTYFQNEAQLEKSRLLSDRFSAERPKGSFSTLEIQRTEQGDSAMYLCASSLAGGALGYGYTFGSGTRLTVV.